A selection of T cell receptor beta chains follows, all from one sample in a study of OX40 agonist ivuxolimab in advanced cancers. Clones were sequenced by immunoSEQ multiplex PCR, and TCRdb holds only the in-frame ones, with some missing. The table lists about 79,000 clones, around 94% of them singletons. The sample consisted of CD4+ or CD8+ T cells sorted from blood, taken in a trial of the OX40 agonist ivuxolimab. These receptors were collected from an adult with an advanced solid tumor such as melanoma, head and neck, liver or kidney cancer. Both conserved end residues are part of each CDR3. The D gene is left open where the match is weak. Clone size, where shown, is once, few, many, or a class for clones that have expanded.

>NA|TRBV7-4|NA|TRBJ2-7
CASSSRELYEQYF
TGTGCCAGCAGCTCGAGGGAGCTCTACGAGCAGTACTTC
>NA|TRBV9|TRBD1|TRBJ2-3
CASSEDRGGDTQYF
TGTGCCAGCAGCGAGGACAGGGGAGGGGATACGCAGTATTTT
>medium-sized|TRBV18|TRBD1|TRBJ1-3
CASSPPVRRTGPGNTIYF
TGTGCCAGCTCACCACCGGTTCGTCGGACAGGACCTGGAAACACCATATATTTT
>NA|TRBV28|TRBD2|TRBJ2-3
CASSLSASGAQYF
TGTGCCAGCAGTTTATCAGCCAGCGGGGCGCAGTATTTT
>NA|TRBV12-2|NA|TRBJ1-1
CASRLVVGRTEAFF
TGTGCAAGTCGCTTAGTGGTGGGGAGAACTGAAGCTTTCTTT
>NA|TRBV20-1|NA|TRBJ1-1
CSAEGGTEAFF
TGCAGTGCTGAGGGGGGGACAGAAGCTTTCTTT
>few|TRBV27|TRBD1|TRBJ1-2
CASSPGQGGGYGYTF
TGTGCCAGCAGTCCGGGACAGGGGGGGGGCTATGGCTACACCTTC
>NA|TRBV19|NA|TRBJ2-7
CASSPNTGKEQYF
TGTGCCAGTAGCCCCAATACAGGTAAAGAGCAGTACTTC
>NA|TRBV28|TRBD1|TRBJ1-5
CASYDRVVQPQHF
TGTGCCAGCTACGACAGGGTTGTTCAGCCCCAGCATTTT
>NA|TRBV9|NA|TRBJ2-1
CASSVGLSPGNEQFF
TGTGCCAGCAGCGTAGGGCTTTCGCCCGGGAATGAGCAGTTCTTC
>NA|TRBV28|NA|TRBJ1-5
CASIYRYGNQPQHF
TGTGCCAGCATATACCGTTATGGCAATCAGCCCCAGCATTTT
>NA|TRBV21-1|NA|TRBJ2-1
CASNLLADLTDEQFF
TGTGCCAGCAACCTACTAGCGGACCTCACGGATGAGCAGTTCTTC
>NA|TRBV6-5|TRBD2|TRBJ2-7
CASKERGAAYEQYF
TGTGCCAGCAAGGAGCGGGGGGCAGCCTACGAGCAGTACTTC
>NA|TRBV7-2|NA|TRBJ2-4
CASSPQGNIQYF
TGTGCCAGCAGTCCGCAGGGAAACATTCAGTACTTC
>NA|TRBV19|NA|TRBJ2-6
CASSMGPYSGANVLTF
TGTGCCAGTAGTATGGGACCGTACTCTGGGGCCAACGTCCTGACTTTC
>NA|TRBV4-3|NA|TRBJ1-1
CASSQGMGQNTEAFF
TGCGCCAGCAGCCAAGGGATGGGCCAAAACACTGAAGCTTTCTTT
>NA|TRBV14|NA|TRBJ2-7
CASSQDRGADYEQYF
TGTGCCAGCAGCCAAGATCGGGGAGCTGACTACGAGCAGTACTTC
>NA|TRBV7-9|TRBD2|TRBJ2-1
CASSLELAPTYNEQFF
TGTGCCAGCAGCTTAGAACTAGCGCCTACCTACAATGAGCAGTTCTTC
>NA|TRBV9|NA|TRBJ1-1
CASSAGPHGTEAFF
TGTGCCAGCAGCGCGGGGCCACATGGCACTGAAGCTTTCTTT
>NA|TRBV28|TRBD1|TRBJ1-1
CASSLQGQGETEAFF
TGTGCCAGCAGTTTGCAGGGACAGGGTGAGACTGAAGCTTTCTTT
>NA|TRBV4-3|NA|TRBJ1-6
CASSQGGAYSSPLHF
TGCGCCAGCAGCCAAGGGGGGGCCTATAGTTCACCCCTCCACTTT
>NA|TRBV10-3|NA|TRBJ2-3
CAISDPGPAPSTDTQYF
TGTGCCATCAGTGACCCTGGACCGGCGCCTAGCACAGATACGCAGTATTTT